The next 26 T cell receptor beta chains were all read from a single sample in a study of T cells in localized non-small cell lung cancer (dated by TCRdb to the early 2020s). Preparation of the library involved the immunoSEQ multiplex PCR assay. TCRdb retrieved this table from immuneACCESS and kept in-frame rearrangements only. Not all clones are present; in checked studies, unresolved V genes account for under half, and no reason is known for the remainder. The sample records more than 45,000 clones, around three quarters of which are singletons. Together, the top ten hold roughly a sixth of the sample. Sequences were derived from peripheral blood, sampled before any cancer treatment. These receptors were taken from a man aged 40 to 69 with stage I squamous cell lung carcinoma.

The rearrangement uses TRBV11-3 and TRBJ2-1; TRBD1 aligns across 10 bases. The CDR3 length is 13 residues. Germline-derived CDR1 and CDR2 are SGHNT and YENEEA. V lost 1 base, J lost 13 bases, and 4 bases stayed unmatched. This chain's CDR3 is CASSLGQGALQFF. The CDR3 DNA sequence: TGTGCCAGCAGCTTAGGACAGGGGGCATTACAGTTCTTC. The variable domain in full, with the rest retrieved from reference TRBV11-3 and TRBJ2-1, is EAGVVQSPRYKIIEKKQPVAFWCNPISGHNTLYWYLQNLGQGPELLIRYENEEAVDDSQLPKDRFSAERLKGVDSTLKIQPAELGDSAVYLCASSLGQGALQFFGPGTRLTVL.

The chain combines TRBV7-9 with TRBJ1-1, with unresolved D. The V and J ends lost 1 base and 10 bases respectively, with 7 bases between them. CDR1 is SEHNR and CDR2 is FQNEAQ in the germline V gene (reference sequence). This CDR3 is 11 amino acids long. CDR3 DNA sequence: TGTGCCAGCAGCTTAGGCCTCCTAGCTTTCTTT. Residues: CASSLGLLAFF.

The rearrangement joins TRBV5-4 to TRBJ1-2, with D possibly being TRBD1 (5 bases). In germline, CDR1 is SGHNT, CDR2 YYREEE (reference sequence). Trimming stripped 4 bases from V and 4 bases from J, with 17 bases between. The CDR3 loop spans 15 amino acids. For the CDR3, the DNA is TGTGCCAGCAGCCCGGGACTTGACAGCTTCTATGGCTACACCTTC. Amino acid sequence: CASSPGLDSFYGYTF. The whole variable domain, filled in from reference TRBV5-4 and TRBJ1-2, reads ETGVTQSPTHLIKTRGQQVTLRCSSQSGHNTVSWYQQALGQGPQFIFQYYREEENGRGNFPPRFSGLQFPNYSSELNVNALELDDSALYLCASSPGLDSFYGYTFGSGTRLTVV.

The V gene is TRBV30, the J gene TRBJ1-4, with D unclear. Trimming cost V 2 bases and J 3 bases, with 7 bases left between them. The CDR3 covers 13 residues. Looked up from germline, CDR1 is GTSNPN and CDR2 is SVGIG (reference sequence). CDR3 protein: CAWSSTANEKLFF. The DNA for the CDR3 is TGTGCCTGGAGTTCGACGGCTAATGAAAAACTGTTTTTT.

This chain connects TRBV29-1 to TRBJ1-2, with D unresolved. Trimming left V 2 bases short and J 2 bases short, with 12 bases between. The CDR3 is made up of 14 amino acids. Germline V gene sequence: CDR1 SQVTM, CDR2 ANQGSEA. The CDR3 nucleotides are TGCAGCGTTGAAACCAGAACCGAAAACTATGGCTACACCTTC. This translates into CSVETRTENYGYTF.

The chain combines TRBV6-5 with TRBJ2-2; D is perhaps TRBD1 or TRBD2 (5 bases each). Germline lookup yields CDR1 MNHEY and CDR2 SVGAGI. V was shortened by 1 base and J by 5 bases, with 11 bases between the two germline ends. This CDR3 has 15 residues. This CDR3 reads CASSYFGGLTGELFF. As DNA, the CDR3 is TGTGCCAGCAGTTACTTTGGGGGTCTTACCGGGGAGCTGTTTTTT.

V is TRBV19 and J is TRBJ1-2, with 9 bases that match TRBD1. Germline loops: CDR1 LNHDA, CDR2 SQIVND (reference sequence). V lost 9 bases, J lost 7 bases, and 3 bases stayed unmatched. The CDR3 runs to 11 residues. DNA for the CDR3: TGTGCCAGACAGGGGGCGGGTGGCTACACCTTC. Residues: CARQGAGGYTF.

The chain's CDR3 is CASSLGFPYPYF. Written as DNA, the CDR3 is TGTGCCAGCAGCTTAGGTTTTCCTTACCCGTACTTC. The rearrangement uses TRBV7-9 and TRBJ2-7; D ambiguous. V lost 1 base to trimming and J lost 12 bases, with 13 bases between them. Per the germline V gene, CDR1 is SEHNR and CDR2 is FQNEAQ (reference sequence). This CDR3 has 12 amino acids.

This chain connects TRBV27 to TRBJ2-7, with unresolved D. The germline V gene has CDR1 MNHEY and CDR2 SMNVEV (reference sequence). Trimming left V 4 bases short and J 2 bases short, with 15 bases between. The CDR3 length is 15 residues. In DNA, the CDR3 is TGTGCCAGCAGTTCGAGGCAGGTATCAACCTACGAGCAGTACTTC. It yields the protein CASSSRQVSTYEQYF.

V is TRBV28 and J is TRBJ1-2; 8 bases are shared with TRBD1. The trim removed 5 bases at V and 6 bases at J, leaving 11 bases unmatched. The CDR3 sequence is 15 residues long. Germline CDR1 reads MDHEN; CDR2 reads SYDVKM. The CDR3 DNA follows: TGTGCCAGCAGTCCAGGGGGCTCGGTTCTTAATGGCTACACCTTC. Protein product: CASSPGGSVLNGYTF.

The chain links TRBV28 to TRBJ2-7, with D hard to call. The CDR3 has 15 amino acids. CDR1 is MDHEN, CDR2 SYDVKM, per germline. V dropped 4 bases and J dropped 3 bases, with 16 bases sitting between them. The CDR3, as DNA: TGTGCCAGCAGTTCCCGAGGATTCAGATACTACGAGCAGTACTTC. This translates into CASSSRGFRYYEQYF.

The chain recombines TRBV6-1 with TRBJ1-5; 8 bases align to TRBD1. The CDR3 totals 13 residues. The germline CDR1 and CDR2 sequences are MNHNS and SASEGT. For the CDR3, the DNA is TGTACTTCATCAGGGGGCAGCAATCAGCCCCAGCATTTT. Its protein is CTSSGGSNQPQHF.

This rearrangement joins TRBV27 to TRBJ2-3; 9 nucleotides match TRBD2. The ends lost 4 bases at V and 7 bases at J; junction bases unmatched: 6. Germline CDR1 reads MNHEY; CDR2 reads SMNVEV (reference sequence). This CDR3 spans 14 amino acids. The CDR3 is CASSSGGGGNTQYF. Here the CDR3 DNA reads TGTGCCAGCAGTTCTGGCGGGGGGGGGAATACGCAGTATTTT.

The chain employs TRBV19 and TRBJ2-5; 7 nucleotides match TRBD1. The CDR3 has 15 amino acids. J was trimmed by 1 base and V by 5 bases; bases with no gene match: 7. Germline V gives CDR1 LNHDA, CDR2 SQIVND (reference sequence). The CDR3: CASSRRQGLQETQYF. CDR3 coding DNA: TGTGCCAGTAGTCGTAGACAGGGCCTCCAAGAGACCCAGTACTTC.

The chain is built from TRBV10-3 and TRBJ2-3, with D perhaps TRBD1 or TRBD2 (6 bases each). The CDR3 is 13 residues long. V lost 11 bases to trimming and J lost 2 bases, with 14 bases between them. Germline assignment: CDR1 ENHRY and CDR2 SYGVKD. The CDR3 loop is CALGGQLTDTQYF. CDR3 nucleotides: TGTGCCTTGGGGGGACAACTCACAGATACGCAGTATTTT.

V and J are TRBV27 and TRBJ2-1; D is possibly TRBD2 (7 bases). V was trimmed by 3 bases and J by 10 bases, leaving 19 bases between them. The CDR3 totals 15 residues. The germline V gene encodes CDR1 MNHEY and CDR2 SMNVEV (reference sequence). Written as DNA, the CDR3 is TGTGCCAGCAGTTTGGGTTCGTCGGGGGGCCGCGAGCAGTTCTTC. Encoded protein: CASSLGSSGGREQFF.

The rearrangement links TRBV6-7 to TRBJ1-1; maybe TRBD1 (6 bases). TRBV6-7 is assigned to the ORF class and has an uncertain function. This CDR3 spans 15 amino acids. V was shortened by 2 bases and J by 3 bases, with 13 bases between the two germline ends. The CDR3: CASSYTAGEDTEAFF. The CDR3 nucleotides read TGTGCCAGCAGTTACACGGCAGGGGAGGACACTGAAGCTTTCTTT.

CDR3 in amino acids: CASSWQGNTGELFF. CDR3 nucleotide sequence: TGTGCCAGCAGCTGGCAGGGAAACACCGGGGAGCTGTTTTTT. The V call is TRBV7-9, the J call TRBJ2-2, with a weak D call TRBD1 (5 bases). The CDR3 length is 14 residues. Germline lookup yields CDR1 SEHNR and CDR2 FQNEAQ (reference sequence). V was trimmed by 4 bases and J by 2 bases, leaving 8 bases between them.

This sequence joins TRBV7-2 and TRBJ1-6; 7 bases fit TRBD1. The V and J ends lost 4 bases and 13 bases, in that order; junction bases with no gene match: 4. Germline CDR1 is SGHTA and CDR2 is FQGNSA. The CDR3 extends over 12 amino acids. CDR3 residues: CASSSTGHPLHF. As DNA, the CDR3 is TGTGCCAGCAGCTCGACAGGGCACCCCCTCCACTTT.

The chain joins TRBV5-5 to TRBJ1-2; D is unclear. This CDR3 is built from 16 residues. CDR1 and CDR2 from the germline V gene are SGHKS and YYEKEE (reference sequence). V was trimmed by 2 bases and J by 7 bases, leaving 21 bases between them. The DNA for the CDR3 is TGTGCCAGCAGCTTCACGGCCGGACTCAGGACGGCTGGCTACACCTTC. This sequence encodes CASSFTAGLRTAGYTF.

The chain couples TRBV7-9 to TRBJ2-1; 13 nucleotides agree with TRBD2. The V segment lost 8 bases and the J segment 6 bases; nucleotides outside the gene matches: 7. CDR1 is SEHNR, CDR2 FQNEAQ, per germline (reference sequence). This CDR3 has 15 residues. The CDR3 bases are TGTGCCAGCGGGTCGACTAGCGGGGGGTCCAATGAGCAGTTCTTC. As protein: CASGSTSGGSNEQFF.

V is TRBV7-8 and J is TRBJ2-3; 7 bases match TRBD1. V dropped 1 base and J dropped 5; count of bases not matched to a gene: 9. This CDR3 is 16 amino acids long. CDR1 and CDR2 from the germline V gene are SGHVS and FQNEAQ. The CDR3 loop reads CASSLGSRGLIDTQYF. CDR3 sequence (DNA): TGTGCCAGCAGCTTAGGTAGTAGGGGGCTTATAGATACGCAGTATTTT.

The gene calls are TRBV6-5 and TRBJ2-7, with D perhaps matching TRBD2 (5 bases). The CDR3 covers 14 residues. V lost 2 bases and J lost 3, with 11 bases in between. Germline V CDR1 and CDR2: MNHEY, SVGAGI. Written as DNA, the CDR3 is TGTGCCAGCAGTTACCGTCCGGGGATCTACGAGCAGTACTTC. It translates to CASSYRPGIYEQYF.

This clone showed up just once. A much larger clone differs from this one at a single base, so this may be a read error. Other DNA sequences from this sample encode an identical CDR3 as well. J is TRBJ1-2 and V is TRBV15, with D tentatively TRBD1 (6 bases). This CDR3 comprises 14 residues. Looked up from germline, CDR1 is LNHNV and CDR2 is YYDKDF (reference sequence). DNA for the CDR3: TGTGCCACCAGCAGAGAGACAGGAAACTATGGCTACACTTTC. Translated: CATSRETGNYGYTF.

The chain links TRBV27 to TRBJ2-1; TRBD2 is a possible D gene (6 bases). Deletions cut 6 bases from V and 7 bases from J, with 16 bases between. The CDR3 has 14 residues. The germline CDR1 and CDR2 sequences are MNHEY and SMNVEV (reference sequence). The CDR3 DNA sequence: TGTGCCAGCAGACCTACCGGGACTGCGAATGAGCAGTTCTTC. Translating it yields CASRPTGTANEQFF.

CDR3 sequence reads: CASSIRDIRGEKLFF. In DNA form, the CDR3 reads TGTGCCAGTAGTATTAGGGACATCAGGGGAGAAAAACTGTTTTTT. The chain links TRBV19 to TRBJ1-4, with a tentative D call TRBD1 (6 bases). The V and J ends lost 3 bases and 8 bases respectively, with 16 bases between them. Germline lookup yields CDR1 LNHDA and CDR2 SQIVND (reference sequence). CDR3 length: 15 amino acids.